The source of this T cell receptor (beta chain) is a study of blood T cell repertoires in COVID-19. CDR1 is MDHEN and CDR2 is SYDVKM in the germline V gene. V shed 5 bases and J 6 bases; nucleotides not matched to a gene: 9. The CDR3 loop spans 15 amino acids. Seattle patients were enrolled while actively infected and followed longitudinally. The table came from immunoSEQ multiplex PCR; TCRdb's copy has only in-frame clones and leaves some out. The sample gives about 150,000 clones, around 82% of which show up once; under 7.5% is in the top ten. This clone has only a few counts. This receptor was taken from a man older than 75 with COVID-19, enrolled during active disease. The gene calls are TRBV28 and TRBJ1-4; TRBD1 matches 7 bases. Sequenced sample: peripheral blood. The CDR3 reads CASSPPTGTYEKLFF. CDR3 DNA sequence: TGTGCCAGCAGTCCCCCGACAGGGACGTATGAAAAACTGTTTTTT.